These 8 T cell receptor beta chains share one sample of origin, sequenced in a study of blood T cell repertoires in COVID-19. Sequencing was performed with immunoSEQ multiplex PCR; in TCRdb, only in-frame clones are kept and a portion is missing. The table has 200,000 to 250,000 clones, 82% seen once. The sequencing sample was made of peripheral blood. These receptors were taken from a woman of 80 years or more with acute or convalescent COVID-19.

The V and J genes are TRBV11-2 and TRBJ1-5, with 8 bases that match TRBD1. Unmatched junction bases numbered 7, after V lost 1 base and J lost 8 bases. CDR1 SGHAT and CDR2 FQNNGV come from the germline V gene. CDR3 length equals 15 residues. The CDR3 protein is CASSLVGQGTEPQHF. CDR3 nucleotides: TGTGCCAGCAGCTTAGTTGGACAGGGAACAGAGCCCCAGCATTTT.

The J gene is TRBJ2-1, the V gene TRBV2; 9 bases agree with TRBD2. The V gene end was trimmed by 5 bases and the J gene end by 5 bases; junction bases not matched to a gene: 7. The germline CDR1 and CDR2 sequences are SNHLY and FYNNEI. The length of the CDR3 is 15 residues. CDR3 DNA: TGTGCCAGCAGTTTAGCGGGAGCTGAGGACAATGAGCAGTTCTTC. Translated, it gives CASSLAGAEDNEQFF.

The chain couples TRBV10-2 to TRBJ2-1, with D tentatively TRBD1 (5 bases). CDR3 length: 15 residues. V lost 10 bases to trimming and J lost 0 bases, with 16 bases between them. In germline, CDR1 is WSHSY, CDR2 SAAADI. The CDR3, as DNA: TGCGCCACCACGACAGCCGATTACTCCTACAATGAGCAGTTCTTC. Its protein is CATTTADYSYNEQFF.

The chain links TRBV19 to TRBJ1-5; 8 bases are shared with TRBD1. Looked up from germline, CDR1 is LNHDA and CDR2 is SQIVND (reference sequence). This CDR3 spans 16 amino acids. The V and J ends lost 3 bases and 7 bases, in that order; junction bases with no gene match: 11. CDR3 loop: CASSMGQGAAKQPQHF. The CDR3 DNA reads as TGTGCCAGTAGTATGGGGCAGGGGGCGGCTAAGCAGCCCCAGCATTTT.

The rearrangement links TRBV5-4 to TRBJ2-7; TRBD1 is a possible D gene (6 bases). The germline V and J ends were trimmed by 2 bases and 5 bases, with 11 bases remaining between them. Germline V lookup: CDR1 SGHNT, CDR2 YYREEE (reference sequence). CDR3 length equals 13 residues. The CDR3 here is CASSFTGSHEQYF. In nucleotides, the CDR3 is TGTGCCAGCAGCTTCACAGGGTCCCACGAGCAGTACTTC.

This rearrangement joins TRBV18 to TRBJ2-7, with TRBD1 matching over 7 bases. CDR3 length: 14 amino acids. The V segment lost 2 bases and the J segment 2 bases; nucleotides outside the gene matches: 3. Per germline, CDR1 KGHSH and CDR2 LQKENI. The CDR3 sequence: CASSPTTGAYEQYF. CDR3 nucleotides: TGTGCCAGCTCACCAACCACAGGGGCCTACGAGCAGTACTTC.

The gene calls are TRBV11-1 and TRBJ1-1, with TRBD1 as a possible D gene (5 bases). Germline loops: CDR1 SGHAT, CDR2 FQDESV (reference sequence). The CDR3 has 15 amino acids. Trimming took off 4 bases at V and 7 bases at J, with 19 bases between the two ends. CDR3 region: CASSSAGTHTHEAFF. The CDR3 nucleotides are TGTGCCAGCAGCTCGGCCGGGACTCATACTCATGAAGCTTTCTTT.

The chain has TRBV9 and TRBJ2-2; D may be TRBD1 (5 bases). CDR1 is SGDLS and CDR2 is YYNGEE in the germline V gene. The CDR3 is 17 residues long. Trimming took off 3 bases at V and 1 base at J, with 16 bases between the two ends. DNA for the CDR3: TGTGCCAGCAGCGCCACAGGACCCACGGTGAACACCGGGGAGCTGTTTTTT. Protein: CASSATGPTVNTGELFF.